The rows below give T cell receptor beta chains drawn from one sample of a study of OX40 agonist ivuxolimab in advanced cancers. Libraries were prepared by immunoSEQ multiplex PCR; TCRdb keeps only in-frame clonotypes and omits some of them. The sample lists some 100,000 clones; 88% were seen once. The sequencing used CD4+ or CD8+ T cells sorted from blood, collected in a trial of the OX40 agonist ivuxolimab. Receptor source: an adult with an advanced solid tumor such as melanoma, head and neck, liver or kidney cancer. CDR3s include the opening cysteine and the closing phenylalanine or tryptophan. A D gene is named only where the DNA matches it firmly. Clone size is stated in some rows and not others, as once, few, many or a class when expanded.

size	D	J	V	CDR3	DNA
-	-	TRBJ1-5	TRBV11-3	CASSRRGARQPQHF	TGTGCCAGCAGCCGTAGGGGGGCAAGGCAGCCCCAGCATTTT
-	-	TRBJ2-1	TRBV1	CTSSPTCSYNEQFF	TGCACCAGCAGCCCCACTTGCTCCTACAATGAGCAGTTCTTC
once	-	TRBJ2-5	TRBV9	CASSVAVGKETQYF	TGTGCCAGCAGCGTAGCAGTCGGGAAAGAGACCCAGTACTTC
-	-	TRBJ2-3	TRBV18	CASSPDSSDTQYF	TGTGCCAGCTCACCCGACTCCTCGGATACGCAGTATTTT
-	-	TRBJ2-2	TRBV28	CASSLPAVGELFF	TGTGCCAGCAGCCTCCCGGCGGTCGGGGAGCTGTTTTTT
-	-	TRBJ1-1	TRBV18	CASSLPGGRYTEAFF	TGTGCCAGCTCCCTACCGGGAGGGAGGTACACTGAAGCTTTCTTT
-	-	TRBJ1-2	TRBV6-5	CASTNPLGGYGYTF	TGTGCCAGCACCAACCCCTTGGGGGGCTATGGCTACACCTTC
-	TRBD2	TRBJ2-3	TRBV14	CASSQRTSRVEDTQYF	TGTGCCAGCAGCCAACGGACTAGCAGAGTAGAGGATACGCAGTATTTT
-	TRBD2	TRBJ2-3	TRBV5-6	CASSLISGRGTDTQYF	TGTGCCAGCAGCTTGATTAGCGGGAGGGGCACAGATACGCAGTATTTT
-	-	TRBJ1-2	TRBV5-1	CASSFYLAGPSYGYTF	TGCGCCAGCAGCTTTTATCTAGCAGGACCCTCCTATGGCTACACCTTC
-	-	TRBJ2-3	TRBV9	CASSDPTGKDTQYF	TGTGCCAGCAGCGACCCCACAGGGAAAGATACGCAGTATTTT
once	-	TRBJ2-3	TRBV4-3	CASSQEGRADTQYF	TGCGCCAGCAGCCAAGAGGGCAGGGCAGATACGCAGTATTTT
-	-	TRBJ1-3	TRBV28	CASSSSQDLHSGNTIYF	TGTGCCAGCAGTTCCTCTCAAGACTTACACTCTGGAAACACCATATATTTT